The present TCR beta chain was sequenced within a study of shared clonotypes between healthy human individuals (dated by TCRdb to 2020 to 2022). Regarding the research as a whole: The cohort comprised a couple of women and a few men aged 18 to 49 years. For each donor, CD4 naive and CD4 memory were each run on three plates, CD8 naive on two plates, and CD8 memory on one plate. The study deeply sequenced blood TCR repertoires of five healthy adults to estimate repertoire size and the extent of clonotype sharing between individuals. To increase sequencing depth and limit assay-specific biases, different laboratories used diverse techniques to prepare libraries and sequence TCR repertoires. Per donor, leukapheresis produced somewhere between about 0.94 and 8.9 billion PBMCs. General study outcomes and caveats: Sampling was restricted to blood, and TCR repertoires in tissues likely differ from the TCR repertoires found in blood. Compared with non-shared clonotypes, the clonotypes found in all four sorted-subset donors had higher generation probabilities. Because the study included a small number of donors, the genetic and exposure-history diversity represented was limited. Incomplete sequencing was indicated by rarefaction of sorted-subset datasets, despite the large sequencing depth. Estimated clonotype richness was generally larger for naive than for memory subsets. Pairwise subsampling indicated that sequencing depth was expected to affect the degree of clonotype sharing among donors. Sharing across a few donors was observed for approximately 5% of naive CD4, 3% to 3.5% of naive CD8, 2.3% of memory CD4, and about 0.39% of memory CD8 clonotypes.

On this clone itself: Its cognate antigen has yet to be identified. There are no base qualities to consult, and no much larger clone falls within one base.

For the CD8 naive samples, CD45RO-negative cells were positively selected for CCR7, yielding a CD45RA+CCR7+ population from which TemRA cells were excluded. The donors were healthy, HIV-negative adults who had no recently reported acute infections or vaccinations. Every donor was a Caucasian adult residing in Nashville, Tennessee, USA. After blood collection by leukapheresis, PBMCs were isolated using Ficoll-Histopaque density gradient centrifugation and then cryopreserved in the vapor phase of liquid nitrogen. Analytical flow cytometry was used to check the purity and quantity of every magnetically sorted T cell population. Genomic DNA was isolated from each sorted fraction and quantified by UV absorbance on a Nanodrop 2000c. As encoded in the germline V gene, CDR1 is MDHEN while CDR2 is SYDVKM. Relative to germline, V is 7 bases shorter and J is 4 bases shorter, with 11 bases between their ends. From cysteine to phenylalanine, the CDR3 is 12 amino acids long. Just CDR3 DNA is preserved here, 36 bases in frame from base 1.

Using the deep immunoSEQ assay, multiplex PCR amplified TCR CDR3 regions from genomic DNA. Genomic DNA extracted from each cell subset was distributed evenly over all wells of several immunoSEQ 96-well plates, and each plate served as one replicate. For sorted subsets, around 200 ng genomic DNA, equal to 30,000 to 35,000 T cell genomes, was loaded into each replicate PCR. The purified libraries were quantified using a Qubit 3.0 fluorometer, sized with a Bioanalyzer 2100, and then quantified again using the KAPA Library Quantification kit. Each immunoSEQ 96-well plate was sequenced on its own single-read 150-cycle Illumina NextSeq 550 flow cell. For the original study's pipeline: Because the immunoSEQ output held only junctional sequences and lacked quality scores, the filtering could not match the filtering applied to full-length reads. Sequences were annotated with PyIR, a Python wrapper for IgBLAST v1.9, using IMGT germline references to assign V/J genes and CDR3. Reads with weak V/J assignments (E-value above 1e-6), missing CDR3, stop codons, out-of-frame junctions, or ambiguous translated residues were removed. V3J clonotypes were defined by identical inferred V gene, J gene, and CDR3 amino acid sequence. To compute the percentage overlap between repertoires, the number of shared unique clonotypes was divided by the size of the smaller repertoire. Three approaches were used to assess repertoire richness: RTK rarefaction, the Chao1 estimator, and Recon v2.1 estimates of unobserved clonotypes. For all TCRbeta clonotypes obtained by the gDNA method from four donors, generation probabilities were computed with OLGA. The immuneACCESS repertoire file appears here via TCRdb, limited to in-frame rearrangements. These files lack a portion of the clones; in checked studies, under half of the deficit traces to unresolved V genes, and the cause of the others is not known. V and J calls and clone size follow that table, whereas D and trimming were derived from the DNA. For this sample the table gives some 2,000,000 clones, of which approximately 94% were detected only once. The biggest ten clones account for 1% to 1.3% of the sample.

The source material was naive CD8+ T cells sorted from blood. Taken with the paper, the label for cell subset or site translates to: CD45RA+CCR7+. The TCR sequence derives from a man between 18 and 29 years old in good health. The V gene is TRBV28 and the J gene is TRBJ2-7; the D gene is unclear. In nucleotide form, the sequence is TGTGCCAGCAAGGAAGGGTATTACGAGCAGTACTTC. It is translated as CASKEGYYEQYF.